These 25 T cell receptor beta chains were sequenced from one sample in a study of blood T cell repertoires in COVID-19. Profiling relied on immunoSEQ multiplex PCR, and the TCRdb table lists in-frame clones only, not all of them. The sample contains just over 95,000 clones, just over 90% of which appear only once. Sample: peripheral blood. These receptors all stem from a man aged 45-65 years with acute or convalescent COVID-19.

The chain carries TRBV20-1 and TRBJ1-1, with D possibly being TRBD1 (5 bases). The CDR3 extends over 11 amino acids. Trimming removed 3 bases from V and 4 bases from J, with 6 bases in between. Germline V gene data show CDR1 as DFQATT and CDR2 as SNEGSKA (reference sequence). CDR3 DNA: TGCAGTGCTAGTGACAGCACTGAAGCTTTCTTT. As protein: CSASDSTEAFF.

The J gene is TRBJ2-1, the V gene TRBV11-1; maybe TRBD2 (6 bases). V was clipped by 3 bases and J by 7 bases, with 16 bases between them. This CDR3 contains 15 residues. Germline V gives CDR1 SGHAT, CDR2 FQDESV (reference sequence). CDR3 nucleotide sequence: TGTGCCAGCAGCTTCAGACTAGTCATTGGGAATGAGCAGTTCTTC. This codes for CASSFRLVIGNEQFF.

There are a few counts of this clone. The chain combines TRBV6-5 with TRBJ1-2; D ambiguous. The V gene's germline CDR1 is MNHEY and CDR2 SVGAGI. This CDR3 has 13 amino acids. The V end was cut by 10 bases, the J end by 3 bases, with 15 bases between. CDR3 nucleotides: TGTGCCACCATGTCGGGTAAAGACTATGGCTACACCTTC. Protein: CATMSGKDYGYTF.

The chain joins TRBV9 to TRBJ2-5; TRBD1 is a possible D gene (6 bases). The CDR3 runs to 14 residues. Trimming removed 4 bases from V and 4 bases from J, with 14 bases in between. The germline V gene has CDR1 SGDLS and CDR2 YYNGEE. The CDR3 coding sequence is TGTGCCAGCAGCTATGCAGGGGAAGGAGAGACCCAGTACTTC. It specifies CASSYAGEGETQYF. The full variable domain, completed using reference TRBV9 and TRBJ2-5, is DSGVTQTPKHLITATGQRVTLRCSPRSGDLSVYWYQQSLDQGLQFLIQYYNGEERAKGNILERFSAQQFPDLHSELNLSSLELGDSALYFCASSYAGEGETQYFGPGTRLLVL.

V and J are TRBV19 and TRBJ1-5; 8 bases match TRBD1. Germline V gene sequence: CDR1 LNHDA, CDR2 SQIVND (reference sequence). Unmatched junction bases numbered 1, after V lost 8 bases and J lost 4 bases. This CDR3 contains 12 residues. The CDR3, as DNA: TGTGCCAGTCGGACAGGGAATCAGCCCCAGCATTTT. It encodes CASRTGNQPQHF.

The chain employs TRBV30 and TRBJ2-7; tentatively, D is TRBD1 (5 bases). Per germline, CDR1 GTSNPN and CDR2 SVGIG (reference sequence). CDR3 length equals 14 residues. The V end was cut by 3 bases, the J end by 0 bases, with 12 bases between. The CDR3 region is CAWSPWQGSYEQYF. The CDR3 region has the DNA TGTGCCTGGAGCCCGTGGCAGGGCTCCTACGAGCAGTACTTC.

This clone was counted a single time. V usage is TRBV6-2 or TRBV6-3 and J usage is TRBJ1-1; D uncertain. With 4 bases removed from V and 0 bases from J, the gap between germline ends came to 9 bases. The CDR3 spans 14 residues. The germline V gene has CDR1 MNHEY and CDR2 SVGEGT. In DNA form, the CDR3 reads TGTGCCAGCAGTTGGTTGAGCATGAACACTGAAGCTTTCTTT. Amino acids: CASSWLSMNTEAFF.

The V call is TRBV9, the J call TRBJ2-3; D gene uncertain. Trimming cost V 4 bases and J 2 bases, with 5 bases left between them. The CDR3 contains 12 residues. Germline values: CDR1 SGDLS, CDR2 YYNGEE. The CDR3 DNA follows: TGTGCCAGCAGCTCAAACACAGATACGCAGTATTTT. This gives the protein CASSSNTDTQYF.

V gene TRBV9 combines with J gene TRBJ2-2, with a weak D call TRBD2 (5 bases). The CDR3 loop spans 17 amino acids. Germline-derived CDR1 and CDR2 are SGDLS and YYNGEE. The ends were cut back, 3 bases at V and 4 bases at J, with 19 bases in the middle. The chain's CDR3 is CASSAALPGMLTGELFF. As DNA, the CDR3 is TGTGCCAGCAGCGCTGCACTCCCCGGGATGCTCACCGGGGAGCTGTTTTTT.

This chain uses TRBV7-9 with TRBJ2-7, with a possible D match to TRBD1 (7 bases). The CDR3 spans 14 residues. Germline assignment: CDR1 SEHNR and CDR2 FQNEAQ (reference sequence). V lost 2 bases, J lost 5 bases, and 13 bases lay in between. This chain's CDR3 is CASSLSRGEDEQYF. The CDR3 nucleotides read TGTGCCAGCAGCTTATCCAGGGGGGAAGACGAGCAGTACTTC.

The chain recombines TRBV2 with TRBJ1-2; D is unresolved. The CDR3 consists of 15 residues. Trimming removed 8 bases at V and 2 bases at J, with 18 bases between. The germline gives CDR1 SNHLY, CDR2 FYNNEI. The CDR3 DNA reads as TGTGCCAGCGGCTCTAGGTTGGAGTACAACTATGGCTACACCTTC. Amino acids: CASGSRLEYNYGYTF.

The chain recombines TRBV5-1 with TRBJ2-3, with TRBD2 matching 8 bases. The J segment lost 5 bases and the V segment lost 1 base, leaving 6 bases of the junction unmatched. The CDR3 is made up of 15 amino acids. CDR1 is SGHRS and CDR2 is YFSETQ in the germline V gene. CDR3 bases: TGCGCCAGCAGCTTGAGGGGACTAGGAGGAGATACGCAGTATTTT. It translates to CASSLRGLGGDTQYF.

The V call is TRBV6-5, the J call TRBJ1-1; D possibly corresponds to TRBD1 (5 bases). CDR1 is MNHEY, CDR2 SVGAGI, per germline. The CDR3 consists of 11 residues. Trimming removed 5 bases from V and 11 bases from J, with 12 bases in between. In DNA, the CDR3 is TGTGCCAGCAGTACCAGGGTTGGGGCTTTCTTT. It translates to CASSTRVGAFF.

This clone was detected only a few times. The CDR3 DNA is TGTGCCAGAAGGAAAGGGGATGACAGGGCAACCTATAATTCACCCCTCCACTTT. Translated, it gives CARRKGDDRATYNSPLHF. The J gene is TRBJ1-6, the V gene TRBV5-3; TRBD1 matches at 7 bases. TRBV5-3 is an open reading frame whose function is uncertain. This CDR3 region has 18 residues. Unmatched junction bases numbered 13, after V lost 5 bases and J lost 2 bases.

This clone was seen a handful of times. The V and J genes are TRBV7-9 and TRBJ2-2; the match to TRBD1 covers 12 bases. There are 18 residues in the CDR3. The germline gives CDR1 SEHNR, CDR2 FQNEAQ (reference sequence). J lost 3 bases, V lost 6 bases, and 11 bases had no gene match. CDR3 bases: TGTGCCAGCAGGCACCGGGACAGGGGGCGCGGGGACACCGGGGAGCTGTTTTTT. Translated, it gives CASRHRDRGRGDTGELFF.

The chain employs TRBV11-3 and TRBJ1-1; D perhaps matches TRBD1 (6 bases). The CDR3 consists of 15 residues. Between the trimmed V and J ends, which lost 6 bases and 1 base, there was a span of 15 bases. Germline CDR1 SGHNT, CDR2 YENEEA. The CDR3 protein is CASSSRGHPNTEAFF. The CDR3 nucleotides read TGTGCCAGCAGTTCCAGGGGACATCCGAACACTGAAGCTTTCTTT.

The chain links TRBV19 to TRBJ2-1; D is possibly TRBD2 (6 bases). V lost 6 bases to trimming and J lost 6 bases, with 15 bases between them. CDR1 is LNHDA and CDR2 is SQIVND in the germline V gene (reference sequence). This CDR3 has 14 amino acids. CDR3 nucleotide sequence: TGTGCCAGTAGCAGCGGCGGGATGAGCAATGAGCAGTTCTTC. Translation gives CASSSGGMSNEQFF.

This chain uses TRBV6-6 with TRBJ2-5, with 7 bases fitting TRBD2. The CDR3 has 14 amino acids. Germline CDR1 is MNHNY and CDR2 is SVGAGI (reference sequence). V lost 7 bases, J lost 5 bases, and 10 bases stayed unmatched. This CDR3 is CASNNGGGGETQYF. The CDR3 DNA reads TGTGCCAGCAACAATGGGGGGGGAGGCGAGACCCAGTACTTC.

The chain combines TRBV18 with TRBJ2-3; 8 nucleotides align to TRBD1. From germline, CDR1 is KGHSH and CDR2 LQKENI. The CDR3 runs to 24 residues. V trimming: 2 bases; J trimming: 0 bases; junction bases outside the gene matches: 28. In DNA form, the CDR3 reads TGTGCCAGCTCACCAGGTGTATTTCTGGGCAGGGGGCCAAACCCTGGTTCTAGCACAGATACGCAGTATTTT. This translates into CASSPGVFLGRGPNPGSSTDTQYF.

The rearrangement joins TRBV11-2 to TRBJ1-6; D is undetermined. Trimming took 5 bases from V and 0 from J, leaving 14 bases between them. The CDR3 consists of 17 residues. Germline V gives CDR1 SGHAT, CDR2 FQNNGV. The CDR3 region is CASSTRPGSSYNSPLHF. The CDR3 region has the DNA TGTGCCAGCAGCACTCGCCCCGGTAGCTCCTATAATTCACCCCTCCACTTT. The full variable domain, its missing parts supplied by reference TRBV11-2 and TRBJ1-6, is EAGVAQSPRYKIIEKRQSVAFWCNPISGHATLYWYQQILGQGPKLLIQFQNNGVVDDSQLPKDRFSAERLKGVDSTLKIQPAKLEDSAVYLCASSTRPGSSYNSPLHFGNGTRLTVT.

The CDR3 region is CASSQEWSPGLAGGPTGELFF. The CDR3 DNA is TGCGCCAGCAGCCAAGAATGGTCCCCGGGACTAGCGGGAGGGCCGACCGGGGAGCTGTTTTTT. The rearrangement joins TRBV4-1 to TRBJ2-2, with 16 bases matching TRBD2. In germline, CDR1 is MGHRA, CDR2 YSYEKL. The CDR3 consists of 21 residues. V lost 0 bases, J lost 5 bases, and 12 bases stayed unmatched.

The V and J genes are TRBV5-8 and TRBJ2-3; 7 nucleotides align to TRBD1. Germline CDR1 reads SGHTS; CDR2 reads YDEGEE. This CDR3 region has 16 residues. V lost 4 bases to trimming and J lost 0 bases; unmatched junction nucleotides: 8. Written as DNA, the CDR3 is TGTGCCAGCAGCCGCCGGGGACAGAAAAGCACAGATACGCAGTATTTT. Protein: CASSRRGQKSTDTQYF.

The chain joins TRBV5-1 to TRBJ2-1; 12 bases are shared with TRBD2. The germline V gene encodes CDR1 SGHRS and CDR2 YFSETQ. V trimming: 3 bases; J trimming: 8 bases; junction bases outside the gene matches: 6. CDR3 length: 15 amino acids. The CDR3 spells CASSWLAGGRYEQFF. In DNA form, the CDR3 reads TGCGCCAGCAGCTGGCTAGCGGGAGGGCGGTATGAGCAGTTCTTC.

The chain is built from TRBV19 and TRBJ2-3, with 10 bases that match TRBD1. The V gene end was trimmed by 6 bases and the J gene end by 4 bases; junction bases not matched to a gene: 4. The germline CDR1 and CDR2 sequences are LNHDA and SQIVND (reference sequence). CDR3 length equals 14 residues. CDR3 DNA: TGTGCCAGTAGCCTCGGGACAGGGGCAGATACGCAGTATTTT. Amino acid sequence: CASSLGTGADTQYF. The complete variable domain, with remaining parts taken from reference TRBV19 and TRBJ2-3, reads DGGITQSPKYLFRKEGQNVTLSCEQNLNHDAMYWYRQDPGQGLRLIYYSQIVNDFQKGDIAEGYSVSREKKESFPLTVTSAQKNPTAFYLCASSLGTGADTQYFGPGTRLTVL.

The V and J genes are TRBV30 and TRBJ2-2; no clear D. V was cut by 3 bases and J by 3 bases, with 11 bases left in between. The CDR3 consists of 14 residues. Germline assignment: CDR1 GTSNPN and CDR2 SVGIG (reference sequence). The CDR3 bases are TGTGCCTGGAGCAGAGGATTGGACACCGGGGAGCTGTTTTTT. Protein: CAWSRGLDTGELFF.